The 25 T cell receptor beta chains below were found in one sample sequenced in a study of Ad26.COV2.S vaccination and SARS-CoV-2 variants. Only in-frame clones appear in the TCRdb table, and some are missing; sequencing was by immunoSEQ multiplex PCR. The repertoire consists of around 7,000 clones, with roughly 89% occurring once and the leading ten covering roughly 30%. The sequenced sample was peripheral blood, obtained after recovery from COVID-19. These TCRs come from a human donor who had recovered from COVID-19.

This chain joins TRBV19 and TRBJ1-6; the D is unclear. Germline V gene data show CDR1 as LNHDA and CDR2 as SQIVND (reference sequence). The V end lost 1 base, the J end lost 3 bases, and 10 bases lay between the germline ends. This CDR3 spans 16 amino acids. This CDR3 is CASSIGTENYNSPLHF. The CDR3 bases are TGTGCCAGTAGTATAGGAACGGAGAACTATAATTCACCCCTCCACTTT.

This chain links TRBV11-2 with TRBJ1-2; D is ambiguous. The CDR3 is 12 amino acids. From germline, CDR1 is SGHAT and CDR2 FQNNGV. Deletions cut 1 base from V and 6 bases from J, with 6 bases between. The CDR3 is CASSLGIDGYTF. The CDR3 coding sequence is TGTGCCAGCAGCTTAGGGATAGATGGCTACACCTTC.

The chain has TRBV6-5 and TRBJ2-7; possibly TRBD2 for D (5 bases). Germline loops: CDR1 MNHEY, CDR2 SVGAGI. This CDR3 contains 11 residues. V gave up 8 bases and J gave up 5 bases, with 10 bases separating them. The CDR3, as DNA: TGTGCCAGCTCTAGCTGGGACGAGCAGTACTTC. This gives the protein CASSSWDEQYF.

The chain employs TRBV29-1 and TRBJ2-7; D is uncertain. The V gene lost 5 bases and the J gene lost 4 bases, with 12 bases spanning the gap. CDR1 and CDR2 from the germline V gene are SQVTM and ANQGSEA. The CDR3 has 12 amino acids. DNA for the CDR3: TGCAGCGTTAGGCCAGGTCCGTACGAGCAGTACTTC. Translated, it gives CSVRPGPYEQYF.

The chain couples TRBV28 to TRBJ2-3, with 9 bases lining up with TRBD2. The CDR3 spans 15 residues. V shed 3 bases and J 4 bases; nucleotides not matched to a gene: 5. The V gene's germline CDR1 is MDHEN and CDR2 SYDVKM. The CDR3 protein is CASSFRAGGADTQYF. DNA for the CDR3: TGTGCCAGCAGTTTCAGAGCGGGAGGCGCAGATACGCAGTATTTT.

This sequence joins TRBV5-1 and TRBJ2-1, with TRBD1 matching 8 bases. With V trimmed by 0 bases and J by 4 bases, 9 bases remained unmatched. The CDR3 is 17 residues long. In germline, CDR1 is SGHRS, CDR2 YFSETQ. CDR3: CASSLEQGESLYNEQFF. DNA for the CDR3: TGCGCCAGCAGCTTGGAACAGGGGGAAAGTTTGTACAATGAGCAGTTCTTC.

This clone was observed a single time. The chain uses TRBV5-8 and TRBJ2-1; a weak D match, TRBD1 (6 bases). This CDR3 has 12 amino acids. V lost 4 bases to trimming and J lost 7 bases, with 9 bases between them. CDR1 is SGHTS and CDR2 is YDEGEE in the germline V gene. CDR3 nucleotide sequence: TGTGCCAGCAGCGGACAGCCTAATGAGCAGTTCTTC. Its translation is CASSGQPNEQFF.

This chain uses TRBV6-5 with TRBJ2-7, with 8 bases fitting TRBD2. V trimming: 2 bases; J trimming: 3 bases; junction bases outside the gene matches: 6. The CDR3 has 15 amino acids. CDR1 MNHEY and CDR2 SVGAGI come from the germline V gene. The CDR3 loop reads CASSYSSGSFYEQYF. The DNA of the CDR3 is TGTGCCAGCAGTTACAGCAGCGGGAGTTTCTACGAGCAGTACTTC.

The J gene is TRBJ2-3, the V gene TRBV5-1, with no clear D. The V gene's germline CDR1 is SGHRS and CDR2 YFSETQ. This CDR3 is 15 amino acids long. V lost 0 bases and J 2 bases, leaving 10 bases between the germline ends. The CDR3 DNA sequence: TGCGCCAGCAGCTTGGAACAGCCCCTCACAGATACGCAGTATTTT. Protein product: CASSLEQPLTDTQYF.

The V and J genes are TRBV10-1 and TRBJ2-5; D gene unclear. V was clipped by 8 bases and J by 2 bases, with 12 bases between them. Germline CDR1 reads WNHNN; CDR2 reads SYGVQD (reference sequence). The CDR3 has 13 amino acids. Here the CDR3 DNA reads TGCGCCAGCTCTCGTACCTTACAAGAGACCCAGTACTTC. The encoded protein is CASSRTLQETQYF.

This clone has only one observation. The chain carries TRBV6-1 and TRBJ2-7; D ambiguous. This CDR3 is 14 amino acids long. CDR1 is MNHNS, CDR2 SASEGT, per germline. Trimming cost V 0 bases and J 3 bases, with 9 bases left between them. CDR3 loop: CASSEAFPYYEQYF. The CDR3 bases are TGTGCCAGCAGTGAAGCGTTCCCATACTACGAGCAGTACTTC.

This clone was counted a few times. The chain recombines TRBV9 with TRBJ1-1, with TRBD1 matching over 7 bases. Looked up from germline, CDR1 is SGDLS and CDR2 is YYNGEE. V shed 4 bases and J 9 bases; nucleotides not matched to a gene: 9. CDR3 length equals 13 residues. CDR3 amino acids: CASSLLPGQQAFF. The CDR3 coding sequence is TGTGCCAGCAGCCTTTTACCGGGACAGCAAGCTTTCTTT.

This clone was found a few times. The V call is TRBV18, the J call TRBJ2-7; 10 nucleotides line up with TRBD2. Germline V gene sequence: CDR1 KGHSH, CDR2 LQKENI. This CDR3 region has 16 residues. Losses at the gene ends were 3 bases for V and 4 bases for J; bases not matched to a gene: 9. In DNA form, the CDR3 reads TGTGCCAGCTCACCCTATTTAGCGGGAGGTAATTACGAGCAGTACTTC. It is translated as CASSPYLAGGNYEQYF. Drawing the rest from reference TRBV18 and TRBJ2-7, the complete variable domain is NAGVMQNPRHLVRRRGQEARLRCSPMKGHSHVYWYRQLPEEGLKFMVYLQKENIIDESGMPKERFSAEFPKEGPSILRIQQVVRGDSAAYFCASSPYLAGGNYEQYFGPGTRLTVT.

In regard to this clone: The germline gene is not matched at one end of the junction; a read error may be the cause. V gene TRBV29-1 combines with J gene TRBJ1-1; D is perhaps TRBD1 (6 bases). CDR1 SQVTM and CDR2 ANQGSEA come from the germline V gene. This CDR3 is 12 amino acids long. The CDR3 loop is CSAEKGGAEAFF. In DNA form, the CDR3 reads TGCAGCGCTGAAAAGGGGGGGGCTGAAGCTTTCTTT.

V and J are TRBV4-1 and TRBJ2-5, with D possibly matching TRBD2 (6 bases). V was cut by 0 bases and J by 2 bases, with 13 bases left in between. CDR1 and CDR2 (germline): MGHRA, YSYEKL. This CDR3 is 16 amino acids long. CDR3 sequence reads: CASSQDGRGTQETQYF. DNA of the CDR3: TGCGCCAGCAGCCAAGACGGGCGGGGTACACAAGAGACCCAGTACTTC.

The genes are TRBV6-5 and TRBJ1-3; D perhaps matches TRBD1 (5 bases). V was clipped by 0 bases and J by 0 bases, with 6 bases between them. From germline, CDR1 is MNHEY and CDR2 SVGAGI. The CDR3 runs to 15 residues. The CDR3 loop is CASSYSRGSGNTIYF. CDR3 bases: TGTGCCAGCAGTTACTCGAGGGGCTCTGGAAACACCATATATTTT.

This chain links TRBV7-2 with TRBJ2-7; 9 bases match TRBD1. CDR1 is SGHTA and CDR2 is FQGNSA in the germline V gene. This CDR3 region has 15 residues. Trimming took 4 bases from V and 9 from J; bases not matched to a gene: 13. The CDR3 here is CASSWTGQGIGPQYF. The CDR3 region has the DNA TGTGCCAGCAGCTGGACGGGACAGGGTATAGGGCCGCAGTACTTC.

This chain joins TRBV5-1 and TRBJ2-7; D not resolved. CDR3 length: 13 amino acids. V was shortened by 0 bases and J by 5 bases, with 9 bases between the two germline ends. Germline CDR1 and CDR2: SGHRS and YFSETQ. CDR3 bases: TGCGCCAGCAGCTTGGCCAGATCCCACGAGCAGTACTTC. Translating it yields CASSLARSHEQYF.

This chain uses TRBV5-1 with TRBJ2-7; TRBD2 matches 11 bases. The trim removed 3 bases at V and 2 bases at J, leaving 7 bases unmatched. The CDR3 has 16 residues. Germline V gene lookup returns CDR1 SGHRS and CDR2 YFSETQ. The CDR3 nucleotides read TGCGCCAGCAGCTCCGCCACTAGCGGGAGTCCCTACGAGCAGTACTTC. Residues: CASSSATSGSPYEQYF.

This clone came up once. The chain employs TRBV7-6 and TRBJ2-7, with 8 bases aligning to TRBD2. Germline V CDR1 and CDR2: SGHVS, FNYEAQ. CDR3 length equals 15 residues. J lost 2 bases, V lost 3 bases, and 6 bases had no gene match. The CDR3: CASSLERGPAYEQYF. CDR3 coding DNA: TGTGCCAGCAGCTTGGAGCGGGGGCCCGCCTACGAGCAGTACTTC.

This chain joins TRBV6-2 or TRBV6-3 and TRBJ2-2, with 7 bases lining up with TRBD2. Germline CDR1 MNHEY, CDR2 SVGEGT. Trimming removed 0 bases from V and 4 bases from J; junction bases left unmatched: 8. The length of the CDR3 is 17 residues. In DNA, the CDR3 is TGTGCCAGCAGTTACTCAGCGGGGCCGACTCTCACCGGGGAGCTGTTTTTT. Its protein product is CASSYSAGPTLTGELFF.

CDR3 in amino acids: CASSPAQGYTGELFF. CDR3 DNA sequence: TGTGCCAGCTCACCGGCACAGGGCTACACCGGGGAGCTGTTTTTT. J is TRBJ2-2 and V is TRBV18, with D possibly matching TRBD1 (6 bases). The CDR3 is 15 amino acids. V lost 3 bases to trimming and J lost 3 bases, with 11 bases between them. Germline CDR1 is KGHSH and CDR2 is LQKENI.

The chain links TRBV2 to TRBJ2-3; D ambiguous. The V end was cut by 3 bases, the J end by 2 bases, with 0 bases between. Germline assignment: CDR1 SNHLY and CDR2 FYNNEI. The CDR3 has 11 residues. The CDR3 region has the DNA TGTGCCAGCAGTGACACAGATACGCAGTATTTT. Amino acid sequence: CASSDTDTQYF.

J is TRBJ1-1 and V is TRBV5-1, with 8 bases aligning to TRBD1. Losses at the gene ends were 4 bases for V and 4 bases for J; bases not matched to a gene: 9. The CDR3 spans 15 residues. The germline CDR1 and CDR2 sequences are SGHRS and YFSETQ. Written as DNA, the CDR3 is TGCGCCAGCAGCCCGCGGACAGGGTTTGGCACTGAAGCTTTCTTT. Protein: CASSPRTGFGTEAFF.

The gene calls are TRBV4-3 and TRBJ2-7; D remains ambiguous. V lost 1 base and J 1 base, leaving 5 bases between the germline ends. Germline CDR1 and CDR2: LGHNA and YSLEER. This CDR3 is 13 amino acids long. CDR3 nucleotide sequence: TGCGCCAGCAGCCAAGGACGGTCCTACGAGCAGTACTTC. Translating it yields CASSQGRSYEQYF.